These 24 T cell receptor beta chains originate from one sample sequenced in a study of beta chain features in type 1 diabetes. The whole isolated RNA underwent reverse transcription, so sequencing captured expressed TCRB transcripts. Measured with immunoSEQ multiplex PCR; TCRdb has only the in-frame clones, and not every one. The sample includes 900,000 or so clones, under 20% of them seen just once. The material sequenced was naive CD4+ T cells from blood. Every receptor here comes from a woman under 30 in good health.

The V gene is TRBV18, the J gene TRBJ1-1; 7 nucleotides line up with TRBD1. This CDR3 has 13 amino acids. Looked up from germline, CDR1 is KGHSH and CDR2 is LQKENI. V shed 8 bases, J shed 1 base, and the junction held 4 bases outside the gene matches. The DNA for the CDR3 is TGTGCCAGCAGACAGGGCGAGAACACTGAAGCTTTCTTT. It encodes CASRQGENTEAFF.

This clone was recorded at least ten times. CDR3 sequence: CASSEDPQGFNAFF. CDR3 bases: TGTGCCAGCAGCGAGGATCCACAGGGTTTCAACGCTTTCTTT. This chain connects TRBV13 to TRBJ1-1, with D perhaps TRBD1 (6 bases). V dropped 5 bases and J dropped 11 bases, with 21 bases sitting between them. The CDR3 runs to 14 residues. Germline lookup yields CDR1 PRHDT and CDR2 FYEKMQ (reference sequence).

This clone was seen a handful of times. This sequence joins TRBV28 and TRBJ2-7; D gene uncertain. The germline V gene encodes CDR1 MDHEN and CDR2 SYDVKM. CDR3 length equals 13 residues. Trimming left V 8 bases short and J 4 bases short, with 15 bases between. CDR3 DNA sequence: TGTGCCAGCCGGCTAGGATATTCTTACGAGCAGTACTTC. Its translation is CASRLGYSYEQYF.

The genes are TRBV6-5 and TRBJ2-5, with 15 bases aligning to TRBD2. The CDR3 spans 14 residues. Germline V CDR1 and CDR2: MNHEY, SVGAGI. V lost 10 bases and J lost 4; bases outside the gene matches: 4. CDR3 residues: CATRGLAGGETQYF. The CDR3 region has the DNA TGTGCCACTAGGGGACTAGCGGGAGGAGAGACCCAGTACTTC.

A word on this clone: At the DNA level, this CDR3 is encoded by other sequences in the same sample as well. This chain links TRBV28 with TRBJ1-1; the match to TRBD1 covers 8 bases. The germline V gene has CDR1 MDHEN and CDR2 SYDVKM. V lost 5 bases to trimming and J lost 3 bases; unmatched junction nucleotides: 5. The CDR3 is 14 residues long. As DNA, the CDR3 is TGTGCCAGCAGTCCAGGACAGGGAGACACTGAAGCTTTCTTT. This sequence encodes CASSPGQGDTEAFF.

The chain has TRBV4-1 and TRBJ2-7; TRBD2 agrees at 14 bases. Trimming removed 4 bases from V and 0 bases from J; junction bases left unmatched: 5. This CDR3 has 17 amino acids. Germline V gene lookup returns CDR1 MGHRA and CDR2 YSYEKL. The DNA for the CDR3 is TGCGCCAGCAGCCGCGGACTAGCGGGAGGCGGCTCCTACGAGCAGTACTTC. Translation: CASSRGLAGGGSYEQYF.

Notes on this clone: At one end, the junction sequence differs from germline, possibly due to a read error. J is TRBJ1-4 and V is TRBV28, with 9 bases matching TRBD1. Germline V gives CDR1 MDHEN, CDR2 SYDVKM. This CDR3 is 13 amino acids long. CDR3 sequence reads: CASSAGTGSPMGF. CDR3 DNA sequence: TGTGCCAGCAGTGCCGGGACAGGGTCTCCAATGGGCTTT.

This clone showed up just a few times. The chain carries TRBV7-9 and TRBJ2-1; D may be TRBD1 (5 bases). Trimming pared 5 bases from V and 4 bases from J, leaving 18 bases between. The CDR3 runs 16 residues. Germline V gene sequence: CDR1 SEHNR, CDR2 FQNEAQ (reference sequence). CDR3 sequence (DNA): TGTGCCAGCAGCCCAAGGACACCTGATCTGTACAATGAGCAGTTCTTC. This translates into CASSPRTPDLYNEQFF.

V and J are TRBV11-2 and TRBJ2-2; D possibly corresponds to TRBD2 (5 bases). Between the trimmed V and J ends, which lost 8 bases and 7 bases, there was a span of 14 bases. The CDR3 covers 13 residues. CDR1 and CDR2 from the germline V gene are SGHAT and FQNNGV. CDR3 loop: CASRLWLDGELFF. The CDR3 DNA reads TGTGCCAGCCGACTATGGCTAGACGGGGAGCTGTTTTTT.

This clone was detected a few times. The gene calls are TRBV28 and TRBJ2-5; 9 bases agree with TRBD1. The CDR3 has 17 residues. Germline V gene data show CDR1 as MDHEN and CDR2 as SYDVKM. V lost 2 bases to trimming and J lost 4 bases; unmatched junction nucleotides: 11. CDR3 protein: CASSLPSPGQGRETQYF. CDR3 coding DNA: TGTGCCAGCAGTTTACCCTCTCCGGGACAGGGAAGAGAGACCCAGTACTTC.

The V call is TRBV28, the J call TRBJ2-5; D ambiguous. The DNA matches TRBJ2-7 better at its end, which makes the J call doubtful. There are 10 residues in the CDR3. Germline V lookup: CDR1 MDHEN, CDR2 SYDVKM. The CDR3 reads CASSSVEQYF. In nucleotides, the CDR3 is TGTGCCAGCAGTTCTGTCGAGCAGTACTTC.

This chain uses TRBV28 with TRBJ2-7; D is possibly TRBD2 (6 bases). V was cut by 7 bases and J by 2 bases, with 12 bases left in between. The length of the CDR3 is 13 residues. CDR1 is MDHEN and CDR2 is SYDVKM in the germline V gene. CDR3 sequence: CASNWRGAYEQYF. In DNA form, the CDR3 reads TGTGCCAGCAACTGGAGGGGAGCCTACGAGCAGTACTTC.

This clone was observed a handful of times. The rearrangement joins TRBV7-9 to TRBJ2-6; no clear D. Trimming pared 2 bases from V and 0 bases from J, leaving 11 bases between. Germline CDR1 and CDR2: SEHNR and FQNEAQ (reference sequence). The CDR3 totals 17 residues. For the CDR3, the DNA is TGTGCCAGCAGCTTAAGACCCGTTAGCTCTGGGGCCAACGTCCTGACTTTC. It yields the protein CASSLRPVSSGANVLTF. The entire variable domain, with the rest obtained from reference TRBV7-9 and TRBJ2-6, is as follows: DTGVSQNPRHKITKRGQNVTFRCDPISEHNRLYWYRQTLGQGPEFLTYFQNEAQLEKSRLLSDRFSAERPKGSFSTLEIQRTEQGDSAMYLCASSLRPVSSGANVLTFGAGSRLTVL.

The chain's CDR3 is CASSTKRLGTGYHEQYF. In DNA, the CDR3 is TGTGCCAGCAGCACGAAGCGTTTGGGGACAGGGTACCACGAGCAGTACTTC. The rearrangement joins TRBV5-4 to TRBJ2-7; 9 bases are shared with TRBD1. The germline V gene has CDR1 SGHNT and CDR2 YYREEE (reference sequence). The CDR3 has 17 residues. Trimming at V came to 4 bases and at J to 5 bases, leaving 16 bases not matched to a gene.

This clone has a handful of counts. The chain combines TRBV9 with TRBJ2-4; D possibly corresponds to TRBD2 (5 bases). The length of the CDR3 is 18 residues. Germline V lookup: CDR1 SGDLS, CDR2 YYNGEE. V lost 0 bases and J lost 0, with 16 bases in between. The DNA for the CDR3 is TGTGCCAGCAGCGTAGGACCGCTCAGAGGGCAAGCCAAAAACATTCAGTACTTC. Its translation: CASSVGPLRGQAKNIQYF.

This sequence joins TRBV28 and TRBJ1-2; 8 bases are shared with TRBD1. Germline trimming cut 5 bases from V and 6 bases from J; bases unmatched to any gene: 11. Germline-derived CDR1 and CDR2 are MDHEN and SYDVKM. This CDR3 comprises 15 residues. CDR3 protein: CASSRAGGSAHGYTF. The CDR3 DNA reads TGTGCCAGCAGTCGAGCAGGGGGCTCCGCTCATGGCTACACCTTC.

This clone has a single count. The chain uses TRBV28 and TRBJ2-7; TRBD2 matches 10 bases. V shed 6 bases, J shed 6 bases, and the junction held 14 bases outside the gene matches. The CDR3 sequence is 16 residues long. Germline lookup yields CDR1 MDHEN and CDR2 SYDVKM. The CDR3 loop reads CASSSPLSGRAVEQYF. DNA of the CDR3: TGTGCCAGCAGCTCCCCACTGAGCGGGAGGGCTGTCGAGCAGTACTTC.

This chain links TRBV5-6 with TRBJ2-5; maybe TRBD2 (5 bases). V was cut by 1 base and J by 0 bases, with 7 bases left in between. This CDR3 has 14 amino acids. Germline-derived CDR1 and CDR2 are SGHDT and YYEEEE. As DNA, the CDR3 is TGTGCCAGCAGCTTGAGCGGTAACCAAGAGACCCAGTACTTC. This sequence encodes CASSLSGNQETQYF.

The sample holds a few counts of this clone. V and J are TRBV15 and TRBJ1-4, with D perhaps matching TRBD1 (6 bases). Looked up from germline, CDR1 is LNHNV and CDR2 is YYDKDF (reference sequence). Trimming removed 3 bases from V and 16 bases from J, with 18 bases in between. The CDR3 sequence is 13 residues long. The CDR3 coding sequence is TGTGCCACCAGCAGGTCAGCCCGGGACAATCCGTTTTTT. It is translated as CATSRSARDNPFF.

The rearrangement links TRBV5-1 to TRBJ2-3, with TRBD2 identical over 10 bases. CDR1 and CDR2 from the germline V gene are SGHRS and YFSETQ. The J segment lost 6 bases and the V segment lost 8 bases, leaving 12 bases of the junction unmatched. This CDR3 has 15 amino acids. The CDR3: CASTAGGRPGDTQYF. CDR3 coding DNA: TGCGCCAGTACAGCGGGGGGGAGGCCCGGCGATACGCAGTATTTT.

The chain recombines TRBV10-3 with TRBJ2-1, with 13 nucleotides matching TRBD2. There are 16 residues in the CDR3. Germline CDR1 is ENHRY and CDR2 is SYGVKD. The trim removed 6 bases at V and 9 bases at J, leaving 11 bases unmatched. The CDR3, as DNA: TGTGCCATCAGCCGACTCGGGACTAGCGGGATTGGTGAGCAGTTCTTC. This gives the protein CAISRLGTSGIGEQFF.

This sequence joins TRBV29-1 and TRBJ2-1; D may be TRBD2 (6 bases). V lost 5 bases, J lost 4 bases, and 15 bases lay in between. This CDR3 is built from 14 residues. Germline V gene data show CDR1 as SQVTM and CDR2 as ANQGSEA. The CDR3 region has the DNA TGCAGCGTTCGTCAGCGGGCCGGATACAATGAGCAGTTCTTC. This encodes CSVRQRAGYNEQFF.

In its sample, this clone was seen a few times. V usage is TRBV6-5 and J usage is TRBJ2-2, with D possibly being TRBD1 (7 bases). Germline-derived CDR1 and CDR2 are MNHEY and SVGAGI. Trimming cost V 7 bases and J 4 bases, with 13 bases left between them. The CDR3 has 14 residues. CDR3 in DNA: TGTGCCAGCAATCAGGGGGGTGGCACCGGGGAGCTGTTTTTT. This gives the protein CASNQGGGTGELFF.

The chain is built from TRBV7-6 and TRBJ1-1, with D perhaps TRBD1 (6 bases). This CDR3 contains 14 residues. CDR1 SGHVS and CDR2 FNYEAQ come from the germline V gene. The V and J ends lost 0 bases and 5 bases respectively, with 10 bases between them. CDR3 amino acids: CASSLAEGGTEAFF. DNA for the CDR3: TGTGCCAGCAGCTTAGCTGAGGGGGGTACTGAAGCTTTCTTT.